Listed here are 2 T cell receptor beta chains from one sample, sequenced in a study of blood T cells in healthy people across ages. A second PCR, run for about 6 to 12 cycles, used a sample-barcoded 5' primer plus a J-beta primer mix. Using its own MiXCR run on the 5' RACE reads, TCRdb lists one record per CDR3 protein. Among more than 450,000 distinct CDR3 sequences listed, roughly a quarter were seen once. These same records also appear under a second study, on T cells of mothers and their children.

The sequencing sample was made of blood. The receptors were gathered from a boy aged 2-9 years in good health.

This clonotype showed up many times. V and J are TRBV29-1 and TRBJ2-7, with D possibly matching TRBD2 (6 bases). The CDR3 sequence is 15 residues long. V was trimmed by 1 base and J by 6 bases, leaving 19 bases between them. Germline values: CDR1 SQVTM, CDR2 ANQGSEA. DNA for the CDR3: TGCAGCGTTGAAGTTGGCGGGGCCCACTCGGGCGAGCAGTACTTC. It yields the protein CSVEVGGAHSGEQYF.

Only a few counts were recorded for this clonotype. The CDR3 protein is CSARTGLSKYGYTF. CDR3 sequence (DNA): TGCAGTGCTAGGACCGGACTGTCAAAGTATGGCTACACCTTC. This chain joins TRBV20-1 and TRBJ1-2; D ambiguous. The CDR3 consists of 14 residues. Trimming shortened V by 3 bases and J by 5 bases, and 16 bases separated the two germline ends. Germline loops: CDR1 DFQATT, CDR2 SNEGSKA (reference sequence).